One T cell receptor beta chain is described in this entry. Its target is unknown. The data are from a study of T cells in localized non-small cell lung cancer. CDR1 is KGHSH and CDR2 is LQKENI in the germline V gene. The CDR3 loop spans 15 amino acids. Trimming removed 8 bases at V and 3 bases at J, with 18 bases between. General observations from the study: One tumor region alone was sequenced, and heterogeneity therefore remains possible. In uninvolved adjacent lung, T cell clonality reached its highest value, exceeding tumor. For the top 100 tumor clones, a median approximately 61 also appeared in adjacent lung. An association was observed between higher blood T cell density and longer overall survival.

Profiled with immunoSEQ multiplex PCR; TCRdb holds only in-frame clones, not every one. In the table there are roughly 40,000 clones, 75% to 90% of which are singletons. This TCR was sampled from a woman aged 35-75 years with stage I lung adenocarcinoma. V gene TRBV18 combines with J gene TRBJ2-3; D not resolved. The sequencing here drew on peripheral blood, taken before any cancer treatment. CDR3: CASGPNSGNTDTQYF. CDR3 in DNA: TGTGCCAGCGGTCCCAATTCCGGCAATACAGATACGCAGTATTTT.